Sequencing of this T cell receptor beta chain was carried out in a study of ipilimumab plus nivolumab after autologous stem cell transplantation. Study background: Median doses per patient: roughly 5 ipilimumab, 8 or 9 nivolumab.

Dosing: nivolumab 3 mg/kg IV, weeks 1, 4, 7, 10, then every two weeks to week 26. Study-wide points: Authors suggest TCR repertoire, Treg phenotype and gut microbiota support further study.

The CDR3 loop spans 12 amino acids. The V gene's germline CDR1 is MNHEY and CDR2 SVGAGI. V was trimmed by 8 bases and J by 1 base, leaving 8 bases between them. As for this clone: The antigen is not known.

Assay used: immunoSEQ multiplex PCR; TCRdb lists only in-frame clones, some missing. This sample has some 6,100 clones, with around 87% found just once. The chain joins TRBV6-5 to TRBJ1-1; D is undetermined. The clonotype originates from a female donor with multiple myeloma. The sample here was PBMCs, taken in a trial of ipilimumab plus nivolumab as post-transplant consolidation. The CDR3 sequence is CASSRQNTEAFF. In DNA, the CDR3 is TGTGCCAGCTCACGACAGAACACTGAAGCTTTCTTT.